Below, one T cell receptor beta chain is given with its context. This entry is derived from a study of blood T cell repertoires in COVID-19. Clones were sequenced by immunoSEQ multiplex PCR, and TCRdb holds only the in-frame ones, with some missing. The sample has 100,000 or so clones; over 75% are singletons. This receptor was identified in an elderly woman with acute or convalescent COVID-19. What was sequenced was peripheral blood.

The CDR3 nucleotides are TGTGCCTGGAGTGTGGGGGGTTCGGACACTGAAGCTTTCTTT. Amino acid sequence: CAWSVGGSDTEAFF. This rearrangement joins TRBV30 to TRBJ1-1; possibly TRBD1 for D (5 bases). The CDR3 contains 14 residues. CDR1 and CDR2 (germline): GTSNPN, SVGIG (reference sequence). Trimming stripped 0 bases from V and 3 bases from J, with 11 bases between.